Presented here are 4 T cell receptor beta chains from one specimen sequenced in a study of blood T cell repertoires in COVID-19. The protocol was immunoSEQ multiplex PCR, while the TCRdb copy is restricted to in-frame clones and leaves out a portion. The table has approximately 51,000 clones, roughly 89% seen once; the top ten hold 6% to 6.5%. Sequences were obtained from peripheral blood. These receptors originate from a man between 65 and 85 years old with active COVID-19.

The gene calls are TRBV11-2 and TRBJ2-7; 8 nucleotides line up with TRBD1. The J segment lost 2 bases and the V segment lost 5 bases, leaving 5 bases of the junction unmatched. The CDR3 runs to 14 residues. The germline V gene encodes CDR1 SGHAT and CDR2 FQNNGV. The CDR3: CASSRTGLPYEQYF. DNA of the CDR3: TGTGCCAGCAGCCGGACAGGGCTTCCCTACGAGCAGTACTTC.

The chain has TRBV7-2 and TRBJ1-5; 10 bases agree with TRBD1. Germline V gives CDR1 SGHTA, CDR2 FQGNSA. Losses at the gene ends were 2 bases for V and 6 bases for J; bases not matched to a gene: 7. The CDR3 runs to 16 residues. The DNA for the CDR3 is TGTGCCAGCAGCTTATACGGGACAGGGGAGGCTCAGCCCCAGCATTTT. It is translated as CASSLYGTGEAQPQHF.

This clone was seen a handful of times. As DNA, the CDR3 is TGTGCCAGCAGCCAACAACCTCGGACAGGGTTACTGAACACTGAAGCTTTCTTT. Translation: CASSQQPRTGLLNTEAFF. The chain combines TRBV4-2 with TRBJ1-1; 8 bases line up with TRBD1. The CDR3 runs 18 residues. V shed 2 bases, J shed 0 bases, and the junction held 11 bases outside the gene matches. Germline loops: CDR1 LGHNA, CDR2 YNFKEQ.

This clone appeared a single time. The chain uses TRBV5-1 and TRBJ2-5, with TRBD1 matching over 8 bases. The germline V gene has CDR1 SGHRS and CDR2 YFSETQ. V lost 4 bases to trimming and J lost 4 bases; unmatched junction nucleotides: 6. This CDR3 comprises 14 residues. CDR3 in DNA: TGCGCCAGCAGCCCCCGGACAGGGACAGAGACCCAGTACTTC. It yields the protein CASSPRTGTETQYF.